These 21 T cell receptor beta chains were all obtained from the same sample, sequenced in a study of T cells in Graves' hyperthyroidism and ophthalmopathy. RNA transcripts gave rise to amplified TCR beta CDR3 regions. HTBI primers were employed in a first-round RT-PCR of the TCR CDR3. TCRdb reprocessed the multiplex PCR reads via MiXCR and lists one record per CDR3 protein. The repertoire holds 500,000 to 650,000 distinct CDR3 sequences, with approximately 20% as singletons. Material for sequencing was blood. The source is a middle-aged man with Graves' ophthalmopathy.

This clonotype was detected only a few times. V gene TRBV19 combines with J gene TRBJ1-3, with D unclear. This CDR3 has 14 amino acids. Germline loops: CDR1 LNHDA, CDR2 SQIVND (reference sequence). V lost 8 bases and J lost 0, with 11 bases in between. This chain's CDR3 is CASLNRYSGNTIYF. CDR3 DNA: TGTGCCAGTTTGAACAGATACTCTGGAAACACCATATATTTT.

The chain is built from TRBV5-1 and TRBJ2-7, with 8 bases identical to TRBD1. The V gene end was trimmed by 0 bases and the J gene end by 2 bases; junction bases not matched to a gene: 4. Germline lookup yields CDR1 SGHRS and CDR2 YFSETQ. This CDR3 is 15 amino acids long. CDR3 sequence: CASSLGQGITYEQYF. DNA for the CDR3: TGCGCCAGCAGCTTGGGACAGGGGATCACCTACGAGCAGTACTTC. The full variable domain, with the rest looked up from reference TRBV5-1 and TRBJ2-7, is KAGVTQTPRYLIKTRGQQVTLSCSPISGHRSVSWYQQTPGQGLQFLFEYFSETQRNKGNFPGRFSGRQFSNSRSEMNVSTLELGDSALYLCASSLGQGITYEQYFGPGTRLTVT.

The V gene is TRBV12-3 or TRBV12-4, the J gene TRBJ2-1, with TRBD2 matching 15 bases. The CDR3 is made up of 17 amino acids. The V segment lost 6 bases and the J segment 7 bases; nucleotides outside the gene matches: 10. CDR3 bases: TGTGCCAGCAGAGGGACTAGCGGGGGGAGGGGGGGGAATGAGCAGTTCTTC. Protein sequence: CASRGTSGGRGGNEQFF.

The CDR3 protein is CAISQGDPDYGYTF. CDR3 coding DNA: TGTGCCATCAGCCAGGGGGATCCGGACTATGGCTACACCTTC. The chain couples TRBV10-3 to TRBJ1-2; 7 bases fit TRBD1. With V trimmed by 6 bases and J by 3 bases, 7 bases remained unmatched. Germline V gene data show CDR1 as ENHRY and CDR2 as SYGVKD. The CDR3 runs 14 residues.

V usage is TRBV5-1 and J usage is TRBJ2-3, with unresolved D. V was clipped by 4 bases and J by 4 bases, with 10 bases between them. Germline V gene sequence: CDR1 SGHRS, CDR2 YFSETQ. The length of the CDR3 is 13 residues. The CDR3 nucleotides read TGCGCCAGCAGCACCCCGGCCGCAGATACGCAGTATTTT. Translation: CASSTPAADTQYF.

V is TRBV29-1 and J is TRBJ2-7, with 10 bases aligning to TRBD1. Germline CDR1 reads SQVTM; CDR2 reads ANQGSEA. Germline trimming cut 7 bases from V and 3 bases from J; bases unmatched to any gene: 6. This CDR3 contains 13 residues. The CDR3 sequence is CSGKGQGNYEQYF. The CDR3, as DNA: TGCAGCGGGAAGGGACAGGGGAACTACGAGCAGTACTTC.

This clonotype was counted only a few times. V is TRBV14 and J is TRBJ2-1, with unresolved D. CDR3 length: 14 amino acids. The germline V gene encodes CDR1 SGHDN and CDR2 FVKESK. The V and J ends lost 0 bases and 10 bases respectively, with 13 bases between them. CDR3 residues: CASSQDFGRREQFF. In nucleotides, the CDR3 is TGTGCCAGCAGCCAAGATTTCGGTCGCCGAGAGCAGTTCTTC.

This clonotype was detected only once. This may arise from a read error, as a much more abundant clone is one base away. The chain links TRBV20-1 to TRBJ2-1, with D perhaps TRBD1 or TRBD2 (6 bases each). The V gene lost 0 bases and the J gene lost 5 bases, with 14 bases spanning the gap. The CDR3 has 15 amino acids. Germline CDR1 and CDR2: DFQATT and SNEGSKA (reference sequence). The CDR3 spells CSARDRRGPNNEQFF. For the CDR3, the DNA is TGCAGTGCTAGAGATCGACGGGGGCCTAACAATGAGCAGTTCTTC.

The chain joins TRBV5-6 to TRBJ2-1; TRBD2 matches 11 bases. The V gene end was trimmed by 5 bases and the J gene end by 8 bases; junction bases not matched to a gene: 6. This CDR3 spans 14 amino acids. Germline V gives CDR1 SGHDT, CDR2 YYEEEE. The CDR3 region is CASSSGGALYEQFF. Written as DNA, the CDR3 is TGTGCCAGCAGTAGCGGGGGGGCTCTCTATGAGCAGTTCTTC.

In regard to this clonotype: A junction end diverges from the germline sequence, so it may reflect a read error. This sequence joins TRBV3-1 and TRBJ1-4; perhaps TRBD1 as D (5 bases). The length of the CDR3 is 16 residues. Germline V gives CDR1 LGHDT, CDR2 YNNKEL (reference sequence). This chain's CDR3 is CASNQDKAGGGEKLFF. Here the CDR3 DNA reads TGTGCCAGCAACCAAGATAAAGCGGGGGGAGGGGAAAAACTGTTTTTT.

The V and J genes are TRBV12-3 or TRBV12-4 and TRBJ2-2; TRBD2 aligns across 7 bases. With V trimmed by 2 bases and J by 10 bases, 7 bases remained unmatched. This CDR3 has 14 amino acids. The CDR3 reads CASSLTSGGMELFF. The CDR3 coding sequence is TGTGCCAGCAGTTTAACCTCGGGGGGAATGGAGCTGTTTTTT.

In this sample, this clonotype turned up once. Here the CDR3 DNA reads TGTGCCATCAGTACGGGACAGGGCGGTAGCGAGACCCAGTACTTC. This gives the protein CAISTGQGGSETQYF. J is TRBJ2-5 and V is TRBV10-3; 9 nucleotides match TRBD1. The germline CDR1 and CDR2 sequences are ENHRY and SYGVKD. Germline trimming cut 5 bases from V and 5 bases from J; bases unmatched to any gene: 9. The CDR3 length is 15 residues.

Only a few counts were recorded for this clonotype. This chain joins TRBV6-1 and TRBJ2-2; maybe TRBD1 (6 bases). Between the trimmed V and J ends, which lost 5 bases and 1 base, there was a span of 11 bases. This CDR3 region has 15 residues. Germline CDR1 is MNHNS and CDR2 is SASEGT. In DNA, the CDR3 is TGTGCCAGCAGTAGAGTACAGGGGAACACCGGGGAGCTGTTTTTT. This translates into CASSRVQGNTGELFF.

This clonotype was detected many times. The rearrangement joins TRBV6-2 or TRBV6-3 to TRBJ2-7; a possible D gene is TRBD1 (6 bases). The CDR3 contains 15 residues. Germline-derived CDR1 and CDR2 are MNHEY and SVGEGT. V was clipped by 6 bases and J by 6 bases, with 21 bases between them. The DNA for the CDR3 is TGTGCCAGCAGCAAGACCACAGGGTCCCTCGCCGAGCAGTACTTC. Amino acid sequence: CASSKTTGSLAEQYF.

The chain uses TRBV28 and TRBJ2-3; possible D gene TRBD2, 6 bases. The germline gives CDR1 MDHEN, CDR2 SYDVKM. Trimming removed 6 bases at V and 0 bases at J, with 13 bases between. The CDR3 is made up of 15 amino acids. The CDR3 sequence is CASSGGGESTDTQYF. DNA for the CDR3: TGTGCCAGCAGCGGGGGAGGTGAGAGCACAGATACGCAGTATTTT.

The sample holds a few counts of this clonotype. The V call is TRBV6-2 or TRBV6-3, the J call TRBJ2-7; 9 positions agree with TRBD2. V dropped 2 bases and J dropped 3; count of bases not matched to a gene: 14. The CDR3 spans 18 residues. CDR1 MNHEY and CDR2 SVGEGT come from the germline V gene. The CDR3 region is CASSYPASGTRYHYEQYF. DNA for the CDR3: TGTGCCAGCAGTTACCCGGCTAGCGGGACTCGCTACCACTACGAGCAGTACTTC.

The J gene is TRBJ1-6, the V gene TRBV12-3 or TRBV12-4; 7 bases are a match to TRBD1. This CDR3 has 13 residues. Losses at the gene ends were 6 bases for V and 14 bases for J; bases not matched to a gene: 10. The CDR3 DNA sequence: TGTGCCAGCAGCCCAGGGGGTAGGATAACCCTCCACTTT. This gives the protein CASSPGGRITLHF.

V gene TRBV20-1 combines with J gene TRBJ2-7; D is uncertain. This CDR3 has 13 amino acids. Germline V CDR1 and CDR2: DFQATT, SNEGSKA (reference sequence). V lost 1 base, J lost 7 bases, and 14 bases lay in between. The CDR3 sequence: CSARGYPKVEQYF. The DNA of the CDR3 is TGCAGTGCTAGAGGGTACCCGAAGGTGGAGCAGTACTTC.

The chain combines TRBV6-2 or TRBV6-3 with TRBJ2-5; a weak D match, TRBD2 (8 bases). CDR1 and CDR2 (germline): MNHEY, SVGEGT. The CDR3 covers 13 residues. Trimming removed 7 bases from V and 4 bases from J, with 13 bases in between. DNA for the CDR3: TGTGCCAGCAACGGGAGGGGGCGAGAGACCCAGTACTTC. Translating gives CASNGRGRETQYF.

The rearrangement joins TRBV20-1 to TRBJ2-3, with D hard to call. Trimming left V 6 bases short and J 0 bases short, with 7 bases between. The CDR3 contains 12 residues. Per the germline V gene, CDR1 is DFQATT and CDR2 is SNEGSKA (reference sequence). This chain's CDR3 is CSAGGSTDTQYF. CDR3 coding DNA: TGCAGTGCGGGCGGAAGCACAGATACGCAGTATTTT.

In this sample, this clonotype turned up a few times. The rearrangement links TRBV29-1 to TRBJ2-5; a possible D gene is TRBD1 (7 bases). CDR3 length: 14 amino acids. V was cut by 1 base and J by 4 bases, with 13 bases left in between. The germline CDR1 and CDR2 sequences are SQVTM and ANQGSEA. CDR3 bases: TGCAGCGTTGAAGGGGGGGCAGGGGGAGAGACCCAGTACTTC. As protein: CSVEGGAGGETQYF.